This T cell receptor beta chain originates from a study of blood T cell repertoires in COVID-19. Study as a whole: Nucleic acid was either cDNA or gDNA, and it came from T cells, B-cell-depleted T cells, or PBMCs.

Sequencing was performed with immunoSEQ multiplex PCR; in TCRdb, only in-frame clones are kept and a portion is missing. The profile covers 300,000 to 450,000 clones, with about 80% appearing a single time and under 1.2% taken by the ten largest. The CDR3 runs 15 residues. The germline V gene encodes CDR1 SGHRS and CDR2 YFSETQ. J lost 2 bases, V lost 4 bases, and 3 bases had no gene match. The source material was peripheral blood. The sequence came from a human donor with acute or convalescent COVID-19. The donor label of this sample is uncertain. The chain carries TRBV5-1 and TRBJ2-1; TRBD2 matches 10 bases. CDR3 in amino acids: CASSKLAGPYNEQFF. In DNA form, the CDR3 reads TGCGCCAGCAGCAAACTAGCGGGACCCTACAATGAGCAGTTCTTC.